Shown below are 25 T cell receptor beta chains from a single sample sequenced in a study of cytomegalovirus exposure and HLA in healthy donors. Use of 60 Vbeta and 13 Jbeta primers characterized the PCR. The protocol was immunoSEQ multiplex PCR, while the TCRdb copy is restricted to in-frame clones and leaves out a portion. The sample holds over 150,000 clones, just over 75% seen once. Sequencing input: PBMCs. All receptors come from a woman younger than 45 in good health and CMV-seropositive.

This rearrangement joins TRBV14 to TRBJ2-7; 7 bases match TRBD1. The V and J ends lost 3 bases and 0 bases, in that order; junction bases with no gene match: 5. This CDR3 has 15 amino acids. Per germline, CDR1 SGHDN and CDR2 FVKESK. CDR3 residues: CASSQGQSSSYEQYF. CDR3 DNA: TGTGCCAGCAGCCAGGGACAGTCGAGCTCCTACGAGCAGTACTTC.

This chain links TRBV30 with TRBJ2-2; perhaps TRBD2 as D (5 bases). CDR3 length: 13 residues. Trimming shortened V by 2 bases and J by 13 bases, and 17 bases separated the two germline ends. In germline, CDR1 is GTSNPN, CDR2 SVGIG (reference sequence). In DNA form, the CDR3 reads TGTGCCTGGAGTCCATTCCCCGGGGATGCGCTGTTTTTT. As protein: CAWSPFPGDALFF.

V usage is TRBV7-3 and J usage is TRBJ2-1, with 8 bases that match TRBD2. Unmatched junction bases numbered 8, after V lost 8 bases and J lost 2 bases. Germline values: CDR1 SGHTA, CDR2 FQGTGA. This CDR3 has 15 amino acids. The chain's CDR3 is CASAPRAGAYNEQFF. CDR3 nucleotide sequence: TGTGCCAGCGCCCCCCGAGCGGGAGCCTACAATGAGCAGTTCTTC.

The CDR3 coding sequence is TGTGCCTGGAGTAGGGGGGTAGCGGGCCAAGATACGCAGTATTTT. Translated, it gives CAWSRGVAGQDTQYF. The rearrangement joins TRBV30 to TRBJ2-3, with D possibly matching TRBD2 (7 bases). Germline CDR1 reads GTSNPN; CDR2 reads SVGIG (reference sequence). Trimming cost V 2 bases and J 5 bases, with 17 bases left between them. CDR3 length: 15 amino acids.

The V gene is TRBV5-6, the J gene TRBJ1-5; 8 nucleotides agree with TRBD1. Unmatched junction bases numbered 6, after V lost 3 bases and J lost 7 bases. The CDR3 runs 14 residues. Looked up from germline, CDR1 is SGHDT and CDR2 is YYEEEE. CDR3 loop: CASSWDRKVQPQHF. Here the CDR3 DNA reads TGTGCCAGCAGCTGGGACAGGAAGGTACAGCCCCAGCATTTT.

The V call is TRBV5-1, the J call TRBJ2-5; possibly TRBD2 for D (6 bases). Looked up from germline, CDR1 is SGHRS and CDR2 is YFSETQ. Trimming took 5 bases from V and 2 from J, leaving 16 bases between them. The CDR3 runs to 15 residues. The DNA for the CDR3 is TGCGCCAGCAGACGCGGGATAGCGGAACAAGAGACCCAGTACTTC. Its protein is CASRRGIAEQETQYF.

In DNA, the CDR3 is TGTGCCAGCGGAAAGACAGGGGGCTATGAAAAACTGTTTTTT. This codes for CASGKTGGYEKLFF. The chain couples TRBV5-5 to TRBJ1-4; TRBD1 matches at 10 bases. The V gene end was trimmed by 7 bases and the J gene end by 6 bases; junction bases not matched to a gene: 6. The V gene's germline CDR1 is SGHKS and CDR2 YYEKEE (reference sequence). This CDR3 contains 14 residues.

This sequence joins TRBV13 and TRBJ2-7; 8 bases are shared with TRBD2. Looked up from germline, CDR1 is PRHDT and CDR2 is FYEKMQ (reference sequence). J was trimmed by 3 bases and V by 4 bases; bases with no gene match: 5. The CDR3 is made up of 14 amino acids. CDR3 sequence reads: CASSSGAGGYEQYF. Here the CDR3 DNA reads TGTGCCAGCAGCTCCGGGGCGGGAGGCTACGAGCAGTACTTC.

The chain recombines TRBV6-1 with TRBJ2-3, with 8 nucleotides matching TRBD1. The CDR3 has 13 amino acids. V gave up 8 bases and J gave up 5 bases; unmatched junction bases: 6. The germline V gene encodes CDR1 MNHNS and CDR2 SASEGT. The CDR3 sequence: CASYGQGGDTQYF. The DNA for the CDR3 is TGTGCCAGCTACGGACAGGGCGGAGATACGCAGTATTTT.

This chain links TRBV19 with TRBJ2-2, with no clear D. The ends were cut back, 6 bases at V and 6 bases at J, with 14 bases in the middle. Germline lookup yields CDR1 LNHDA and CDR2 SQIVND (reference sequence). The CDR3 sequence is 14 residues long. CDR3 in DNA: TGTGCCAGTAGAGAAGAGGTGAGGTCCGGGGAGCTGTTTTTT. Translation gives CASREEVRSGELFF.

The V gene is TRBV19, the J gene TRBJ2-3; 7 positions match TRBD1. CDR1 is LNHDA, CDR2 SQIVND, per germline (reference sequence). The CDR3 contains 15 residues. V dropped 5 bases and J dropped 2; count of bases not matched to a gene: 7. The CDR3 loop reads CASSPYRGSTDTQYF. The DNA for the CDR3 is TGTGCCAGTAGTCCGTACAGGGGTTCCACAGATACGCAGTATTTT.

The chain combines TRBV11-2 with TRBJ1-4; 9 bases agree with TRBD1. The CDR3 has 17 residues. After removal of 5 bases from V and 5 bases from J, the junction contained 12 bases not matched to a gene. The germline V gene encodes CDR1 SGHAT and CDR2 FQNNGV. CDR3 DNA sequence: TGTGCCAGCAGCCTAGGACAGGGGACGCCTACCAATGAAAAACTGTTTTTT. This gives the protein CASSLGQGTPTNEKLFF.

V is TRBV18 and J is TRBJ2-7; TRBD2 aligns across 12 bases. V lost 3 bases to trimming and J lost 6 bases; unmatched junction nucleotides: 6. This CDR3 has 15 residues. CDR1 is KGHSH, CDR2 LQKENI, per germline. CDR3 amino acids: CASSPPSGRAGEQYF. CDR3 coding DNA: TGTGCCAGCTCACCGCCTAGCGGGAGGGCCGGCGAGCAGTACTTC.

This chain connects TRBV7-9 to TRBJ2-2; TRBD2 agrees at 8 bases. V was clipped by 5 bases and J by 11 bases; unmatched bases: 10. This CDR3 is 14 amino acids long. The germline gives CDR1 SEHNR, CDR2 FQNEAQ (reference sequence). The DNA of the CDR3 is TGTGCCAGCAGCCAACTAGCGGCCCCGGTCGAGCTGTTTTTT. This codes for CASSQLAAPVELFF.

The chain links TRBV9 to TRBJ2-3; D remains ambiguous. Per germline, CDR1 SGDLS and CDR2 YYNGEE. The CDR3 covers 13 residues. V dropped 4 bases and J dropped 2 bases, with 8 bases sitting between them. The CDR3 is CASSPRYTDTQYF. In DNA, the CDR3 is TGTGCCAGCAGCCCTAGGTACACAGATACGCAGTATTTT. The variable domain in full, with the rest retrieved from reference TRBV9 and TRBJ2-3, is DSGVTQTPKHLITATGQRVTLRCSPRSGDLSVYWYQQSLDQGLQFLIQYYNGEERAKGNILERFSAQQFPDLHSELNLSSLELGDSALYFCASSPRYTDTQYFGPGTRLTVL.

V gene TRBV27 combines with J gene TRBJ2-7; tentative D call: TRBD2 (5 bases). This CDR3 has 14 residues. Germline V gives CDR1 MNHEY, CDR2 SMNVEV (reference sequence). V was cut by 3 bases and J by 2 bases, with 11 bases left in between. The CDR3 spells CASSFFEGPYEQYF. The CDR3 coding sequence is TGTGCCAGCAGTTTTTTCGAGGGCCCCTACGAGCAGTACTTC.

The V and J genes are TRBV30 and TRBJ1-2, with D maybe TRBD1 (5 bases). Germline V lookup: CDR1 GTSNPN, CDR2 SVGIG (reference sequence). The V end was cut by 1 base, the J end by 5 bases, with 17 bases between. The CDR3 contains 15 residues. In DNA, the CDR3 is TGTGCCTGGAGTGGGGGTCAGGGTTCCTTTTATGGCTACACCTTC. The encoded protein is CAWSGGQGSFYGYTF. Looking up the rest from reference TRBV30 and TRBJ1-2 gives the full variable domain: SQTIHQWPATLVQPVGSPLSLECTVEGTSNPNLYWYRQAAGRGLQLLFYSVGIGQISSEVPQNLSASRPQDRQFILSSKKLLLSDSGFYLCAWSGGQGSFYGYTFGSGTRLTVV.

CDR3 nucleotide sequence: TGTGCCACCAGCAGTAGTGGGCCCCTCAAAAACATTCAGTACTTC. Its protein product is CATSSSGPLKNIQYF. The chain recombines TRBV15 with TRBJ2-4; D gene unclear. This CDR3 has 15 residues. Between the trimmed V and J ends, which lost 3 bases and 3 bases, there was a span of 12 bases. Germline V CDR1 and CDR2: LNHNV, YYDKDF (reference sequence).

The V and J genes are TRBV30 and TRBJ2-2, with 12 positions matching TRBD2. The junction had 7 bases not matched to a gene; V was cut back by 1 base and J by 1 base. The germline V gene has CDR1 GTSNPN and CDR2 SVGIG (reference sequence). The CDR3 runs 18 residues. The CDR3 here is CAWSGRTSGTVNTGELFF. The DNA of the CDR3 is TGTGCCTGGAGTGGGAGGACTAGCGGGACCGTGAACACCGGGGAGCTGTTTTTT.

This clone was recorded a few times. This chain joins TRBV9 and TRBJ2-5; 8 positions match TRBD2. This CDR3 is built from 16 residues. Per germline, CDR1 SGDLS and CDR2 YYNGEE. The V segment lost 3 bases and the J segment 5 bases; nucleotides outside the gene matches: 12. The CDR3 loop reads CASSAHAGTSVETQYF. As DNA, the CDR3 is TGTGCCAGCAGCGCGCATGCCGGGACTAGTGTGGAGACCCAGTACTTC.

The chain links TRBV5-6 to TRBJ1-1; D is perhaps TRBD1 (5 bases). Trimming removed 1 base from V and 1 base from J, with 14 bases in between. The CDR3 has 16 residues. Germline assignment: CDR1 SGHDT and CDR2 YYEEEE. The CDR3 sequence is CASSLSSAGKNTEAFF. CDR3 bases: TGTGCCAGCAGCTTGTCATCGGCAGGGAAGAACACTGAAGCTTTCTTT.

This chain uses TRBV13 with TRBJ2-7, with D perhaps matching TRBD1 (6 bases). With 3 bases removed from V and 2 bases from J, the gap between germline ends came to 14 bases. Germline V gene sequence: CDR1 PRHDT, CDR2 FYEKMQ (reference sequence). CDR3 length: 15 amino acids. CDR3 amino acids: CASSFTDSHTYEQYF. CDR3 DNA: TGTGCCAGCAGCTTTACGGACAGCCACACCTACGAGCAGTACTTC.

The V call is TRBV29-1, the J call TRBJ1-1; the D gene is possibly TRBD1 (6 bases). Trimming stripped 7 bases from V and 1 base from J, with 10 bases between. This CDR3 spans 12 amino acids. CDR1 and CDR2 from the germline V gene are SQVTM and ANQGSEA. This chain's CDR3 is CSGKQGNTEAFF. Written as DNA, the CDR3 is TGCAGCGGGAAACAGGGGAACACTGAAGCTTTCTTT.

This clone was seen only a few times. The J gene is TRBJ1-1, the V gene TRBV28; 12 bases are shared with TRBD1. Germline-derived CDR1 and CDR2 are MDHEN and SYDVKM. V shed 6 bases, J shed 5 bases, and the junction held 10 bases outside the gene matches. The CDR3 is made up of 16 amino acids. The DNA for the CDR3 is TGTGCCAGCAGGGGCCGGGACAGGGGGCTATGGACTGAAGCTTTCTTT. As protein: CASRGRDRGLWTEAFF.

This clone has a handful of counts. This sequence joins TRBV27 and TRBJ2-3; 9 bases fit TRBD2. This CDR3 has 13 residues. The germline CDR1 and CDR2 sequences are MNHEY and SMNVEV (reference sequence). Trimming cost V 5 bases and J 5 bases; bases outside gene matches: 2. The CDR3 region is CASSGLAQDTQYF. DNA of the CDR3: TGTGCCAGCAGTGGACTAGCGCAAGATACGCAGTATTTT.